The 11 T cell receptor beta chains presented below share a single source sample, sequenced in a study of naive and memory T cell subsets. Both TRBC1 and TRBC2 were covered by a beta constant-region primer of two equimolar oligonucleotides. The ligated cDNA underwent four PCR rounds using SP2 and nested alpha and beta constant-region primers. Each CDR3 protein gets one entry after TCRdb re-called the UMI-ligation and nested PCR reads with MiXCR. The sample includes around 18,000 distinct CDR3 sequences, 8% to 9.5% of them seen just once. Material for sequencing was central memory CD8+ T cells from blood. Every receptor here comes from a human donor in good health.

The chain links TRBV12-3 or TRBV12-4 to TRBJ2-2; 7 nucleotides align to TRBD1. The CDR3 sequence is 14 residues long. J lost 1 base, V lost 9 bases, and 5 bases had no gene match. The CDR3 loop reads CASPGQENTGELFF. CDR3 nucleotide sequence: TGTGCCAGTCCTGGACAGGAGAACACCGGGGAGCTGTTTTTT.

The sample holds a few counts of this clonotype. The gene calls are TRBV6-2 or TRBV6-3 and TRBJ2-6; 7 positions agree with TRBD1. This CDR3 has 18 residues. Germline V gene sequence: CDR1 MNHEY, CDR2 SVGEGT. The junction had 5 bases not matched to a gene; V was cut back by 0 bases and J by 0 bases. Here the CDR3 reads CASSYSLQGYSGANVLTF. In DNA form, the CDR3 reads TGTGCCAGCAGTTACTCGTTACAGGGGTACTCTGGGGCCAACGTCCTGACTTTC.

This clonotype was recorded many times. This chain links TRBV6-4 with TRBJ2-2; possible D gene TRBD1, 5 bases. The CDR3 sequence is 17 residues long. V shed 0 bases and J shed 4 bases, with 15 bases lying between them. The V gene's germline CDR1 is MRHNA and CDR2 SNTAGT. For the CDR3, the DNA is TGTGCCAGCAGTGACTCGACTTCGTCAGGGCCCACCGGGGAGCTGTTTTTT. Its protein is CASSDSTSSGPTGELFF.

This clonotype was observed a handful of times. This sequence joins TRBV12-3 or TRBV12-4 and TRBJ1-1; D perhaps matches TRBD1 (5 bases). This CDR3 contains 15 residues. V shed 5 bases and J shed 0 bases, with 13 bases lying between them. The CDR3 region is CASSPGLRMNTEAFF. CDR3 nucleotide sequence: TGTGCCAGCAGTCCAGGGCTGAGGATGAACACTGAAGCTTTCTTT.

Ten or more counts support this clonotype. A single base separates this from a much larger clone, so it may be a read error. The J gene is TRBJ2-3, the V gene TRBV20-1; D is uncertain. This CDR3 has 13 amino acids. The germline V gene has CDR1 DFQATT and CDR2 SNEGSKA (reference sequence). V was trimmed by 6 bases and J by 1 base, leaving 11 bases between them. The CDR3 DNA sequence: TGCAGTGCCGCACGAGGAGGCACAGATACGCAGTATTTT. It is translated as CSAARGGTDTQYF.

This chain connects TRBV20-1 to TRBJ2-2; 10 nucleotides agree with TRBD1. Germline V gene lookup returns CDR1 DFQATT and CDR2 SNEGSKA (reference sequence). The length of the CDR3 is 15 residues. With V trimmed by 5 bases and J by 3 bases, 6 bases remained unmatched. The CDR3 region has the DNA TGCAGTGCTCGAGGACAGGGGGGGGACACCGGGGAGCTGTTTTTT. Encoded protein: CSARGQGGDTGELFF.

In its sample, this clonotype was seen a few times. The rearrangement links TRBV30 to TRBJ2-7; D gene ambiguous. Trimming removed 0 bases from V and 3 bases from J, with 9 bases in between. Germline V gives CDR1 GTSNPN, CDR2 SVGIG (reference sequence). The length of the CDR3 is 13 residues. The CDR3 coding sequence is TGTGCCTGGAGTGTATTCAGATACTACGAGCAGTACTTC. Its translation: CAWSVFRYYEQYF. The variable domain in full, with the rest retrieved from reference TRBV30 and TRBJ2-7, is SQTIHQWPATLVQPVGSPLSLECTVEGTSNPNLYWYRQAAGRGLQLLFYSVGIGQISSEVPQNLSASRPQDRQFILSSKKLLLSDSGFYLCAWSVFRYYEQYFGPGTRLTVT.

This clonotype was observed at least ten times. The chain joins TRBV20-1 to TRBJ2-3, with 7 bases that match TRBD2. The CDR3 has 17 amino acids. Germline trimming cut 5 bases from V and 6 bases from J; bases unmatched to any gene: 20. Per germline, CDR1 DFQATT and CDR2 SNEGSKA (reference sequence). The CDR3 loop reads CSAGDPSGGLRWDTQYF. The CDR3 DNA reads as TGCAGTGCTGGGGACCCTAGCGGAGGATTACGATGGGATACGCAGTATTTT.

In its sample, this clonotype is medium-sized. The rearrangement joins TRBV3-1 to TRBJ1-5; a weak D match, TRBD1 (5 bases). This CDR3 is built from 16 residues. Germline V gene data show CDR1 as LGHDT and CDR2 as YNNKEL (reference sequence). Trimming cost V 0 bases and J 0 bases, with 9 bases left between them. The CDR3 here is CASSQDDGHSNQPQHF. The CDR3 DNA sequence: TGTGCCAGCAGCCAAGATGATGGACATAGCAATCAGCCCCAGCATTTT.

In its sample, this clonotype was seen a few times. This may stem from a read error, because a much larger clone lies one nucleotide away. V usage is TRBV5-4 and J usage is TRBJ2-1, with D unresolved. The CDR3 contains 11 residues. Between the trimmed V and J ends, which lost 6 bases and 6 bases, there was a span of 7 bases. Germline CDR1 and CDR2: SGHNT and YYREEE (reference sequence). CDR3 region: CASTWGNEQFF. Written as DNA, the CDR3 is TGTGCCAGCACTTGGGGCAATGAGCAGTTCTTC.

This clonotype was found many times. One end of the junction is discordant with germline, which a read error may explain. This rearrangement joins TRBV7-2 to TRBJ2-3, with 8 bases fitting TRBD2. The CDR3 sequence is 13 residues long. The germline V gene has CDR1 SGHTA and CDR2 FQGNSA. CDR3 in amino acids: CANSGSLVDTQYF. The CDR3 DNA reads as TGTGCCAACAGCGGGAGCCTTGTCGATACGCAGTATTTT.